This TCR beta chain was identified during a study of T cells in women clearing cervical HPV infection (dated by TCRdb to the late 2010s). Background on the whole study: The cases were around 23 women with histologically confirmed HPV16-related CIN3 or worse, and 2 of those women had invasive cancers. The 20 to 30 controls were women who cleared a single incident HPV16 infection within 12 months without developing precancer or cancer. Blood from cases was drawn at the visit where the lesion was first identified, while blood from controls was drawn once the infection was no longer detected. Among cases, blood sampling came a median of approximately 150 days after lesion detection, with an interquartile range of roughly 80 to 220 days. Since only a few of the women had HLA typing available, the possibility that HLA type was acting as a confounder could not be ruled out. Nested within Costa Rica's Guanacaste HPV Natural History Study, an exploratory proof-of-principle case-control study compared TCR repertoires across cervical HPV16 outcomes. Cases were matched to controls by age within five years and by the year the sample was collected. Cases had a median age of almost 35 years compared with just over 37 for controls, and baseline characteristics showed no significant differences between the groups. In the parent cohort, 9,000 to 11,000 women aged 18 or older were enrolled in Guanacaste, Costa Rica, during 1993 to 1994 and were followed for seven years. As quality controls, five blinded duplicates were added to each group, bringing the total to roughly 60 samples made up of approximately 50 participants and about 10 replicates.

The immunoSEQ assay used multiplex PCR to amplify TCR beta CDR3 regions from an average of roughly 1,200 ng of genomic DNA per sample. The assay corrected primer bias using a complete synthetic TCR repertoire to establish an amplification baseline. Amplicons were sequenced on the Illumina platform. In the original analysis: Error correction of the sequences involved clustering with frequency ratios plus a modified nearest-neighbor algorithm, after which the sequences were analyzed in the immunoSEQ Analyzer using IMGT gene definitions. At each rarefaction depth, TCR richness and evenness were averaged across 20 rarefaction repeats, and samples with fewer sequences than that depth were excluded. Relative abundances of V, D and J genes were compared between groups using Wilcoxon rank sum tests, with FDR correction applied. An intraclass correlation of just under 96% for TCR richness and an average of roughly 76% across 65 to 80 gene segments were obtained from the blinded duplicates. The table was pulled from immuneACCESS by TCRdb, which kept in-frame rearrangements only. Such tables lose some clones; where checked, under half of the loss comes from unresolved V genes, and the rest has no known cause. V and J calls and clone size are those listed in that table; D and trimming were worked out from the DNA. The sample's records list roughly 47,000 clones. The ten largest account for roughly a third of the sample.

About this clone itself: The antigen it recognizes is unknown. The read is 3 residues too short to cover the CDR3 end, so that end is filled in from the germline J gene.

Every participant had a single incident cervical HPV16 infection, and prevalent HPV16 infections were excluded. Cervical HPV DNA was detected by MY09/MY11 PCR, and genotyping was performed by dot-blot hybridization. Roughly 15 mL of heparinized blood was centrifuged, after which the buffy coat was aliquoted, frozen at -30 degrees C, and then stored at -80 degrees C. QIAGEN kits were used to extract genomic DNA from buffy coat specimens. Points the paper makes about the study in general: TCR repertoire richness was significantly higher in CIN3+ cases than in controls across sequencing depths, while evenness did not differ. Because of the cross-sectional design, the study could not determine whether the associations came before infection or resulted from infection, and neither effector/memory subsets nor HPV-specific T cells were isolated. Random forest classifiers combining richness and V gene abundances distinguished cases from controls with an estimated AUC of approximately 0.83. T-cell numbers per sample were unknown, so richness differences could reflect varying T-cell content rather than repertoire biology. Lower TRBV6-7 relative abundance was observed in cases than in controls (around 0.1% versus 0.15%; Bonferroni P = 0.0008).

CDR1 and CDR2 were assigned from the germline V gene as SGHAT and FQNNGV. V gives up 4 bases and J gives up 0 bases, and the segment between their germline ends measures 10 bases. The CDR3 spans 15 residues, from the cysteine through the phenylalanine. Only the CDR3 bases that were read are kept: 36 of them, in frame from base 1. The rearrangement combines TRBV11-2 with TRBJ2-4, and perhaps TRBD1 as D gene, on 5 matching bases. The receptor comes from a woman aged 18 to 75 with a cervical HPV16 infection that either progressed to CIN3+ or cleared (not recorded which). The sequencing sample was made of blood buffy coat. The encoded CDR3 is CASSSRQLAKNIQYF. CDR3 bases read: TGTGCCAGCAGCTCGCGACAGCTAGCCAAAAACATT. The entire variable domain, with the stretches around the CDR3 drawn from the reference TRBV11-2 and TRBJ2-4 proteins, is EAGVAQSPRYKIIEKRQSVAFWCNPISGHATLYWYQQILGQGPKLLIQFQNNGVVDDSQLPKDRFSAERLKGVDSTLKIQPAKLEDSAVYLCASSSRQLAKNIQYFGAGTRLSVL.